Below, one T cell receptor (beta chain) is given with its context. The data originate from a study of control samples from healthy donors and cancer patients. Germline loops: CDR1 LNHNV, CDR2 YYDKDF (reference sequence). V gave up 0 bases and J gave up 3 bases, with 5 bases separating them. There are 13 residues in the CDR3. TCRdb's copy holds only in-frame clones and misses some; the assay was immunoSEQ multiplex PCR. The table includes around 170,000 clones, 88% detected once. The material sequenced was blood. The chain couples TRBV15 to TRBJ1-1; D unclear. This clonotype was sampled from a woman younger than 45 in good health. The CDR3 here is CATSRDRHTEAFF. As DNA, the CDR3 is TGTGCCACCAGCAGAGATCGGCACACTGAAGCTTTCTTT.